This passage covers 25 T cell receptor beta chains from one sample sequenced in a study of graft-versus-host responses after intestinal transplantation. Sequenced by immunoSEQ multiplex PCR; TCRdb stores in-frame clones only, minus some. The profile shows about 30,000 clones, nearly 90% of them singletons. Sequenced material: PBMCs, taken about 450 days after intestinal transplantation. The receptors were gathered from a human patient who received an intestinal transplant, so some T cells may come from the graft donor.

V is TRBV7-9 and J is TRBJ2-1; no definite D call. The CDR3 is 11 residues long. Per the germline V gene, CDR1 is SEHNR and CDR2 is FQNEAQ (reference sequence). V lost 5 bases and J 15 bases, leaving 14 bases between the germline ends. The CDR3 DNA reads TGTGCCAGCAGCCCTAACGACTGGGGGTTCTTC. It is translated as CASSPNDWGFF.

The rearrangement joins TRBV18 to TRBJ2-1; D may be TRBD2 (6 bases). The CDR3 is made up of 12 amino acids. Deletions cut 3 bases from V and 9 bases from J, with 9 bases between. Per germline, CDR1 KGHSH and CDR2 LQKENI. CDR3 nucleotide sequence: TGTGCCAGCTCACCGGCCGGGGGTGAGCAGTTCTTC. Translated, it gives CASSPAGGEQFF.

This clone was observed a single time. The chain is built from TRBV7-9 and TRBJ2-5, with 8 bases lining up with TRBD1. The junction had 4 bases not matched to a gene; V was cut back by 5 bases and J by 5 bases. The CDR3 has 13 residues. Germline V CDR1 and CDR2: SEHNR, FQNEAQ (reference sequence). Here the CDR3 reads CASSPTGGETQYF. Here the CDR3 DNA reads TGTGCCAGCAGCCCTACAGGGGGTGAGACCCAGTACTTC.

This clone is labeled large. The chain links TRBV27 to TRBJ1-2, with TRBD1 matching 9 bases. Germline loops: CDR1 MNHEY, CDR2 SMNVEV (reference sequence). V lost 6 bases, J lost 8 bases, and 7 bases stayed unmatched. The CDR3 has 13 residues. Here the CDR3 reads CASRRQGVGGYTF. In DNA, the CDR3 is TGTGCCAGCAGACGACAGGGGGTAGGAGGCTACACCTTC.

The CDR3 DNA sequence: TGTGCCAGCGCCAAGGGAGTATCCTACGAGCAGTACTTC. Its translation is CASAKGVSYEQYF. V gene TRBV7-2 combines with J gene TRBJ2-7; D is possibly TRBD2 (5 bases). Trimming stripped 8 bases from V and 1 base from J, with 12 bases between. The CDR3 has 13 amino acids. CDR1 SGHTA and CDR2 FQGNSA come from the germline V gene.

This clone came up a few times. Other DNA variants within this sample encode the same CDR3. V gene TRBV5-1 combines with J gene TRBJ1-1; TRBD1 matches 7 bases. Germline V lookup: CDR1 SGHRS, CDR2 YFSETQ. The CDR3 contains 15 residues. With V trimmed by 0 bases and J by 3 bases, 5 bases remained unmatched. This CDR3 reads CASSLGPGGDTEAFF. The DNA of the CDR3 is TGCGCCAGCAGCTTGGGTCCAGGGGGGGACACTGAAGCTTTCTTT.

As DNA, the CDR3 is TGTGCCAGCAGCGCCCCCTTCCTAGGGCAAGAGACCCAGTACTTC. Amino acid sequence: CASSAPFLGQETQYF. The chain combines TRBV7-2 with TRBJ2-5; D gene unclear. CDR3 size: 15 residues. Germline CDR1 reads SGHTA; CDR2 reads FQGNSA. V was clipped by 5 bases and J by 2 bases, with 15 bases between them.

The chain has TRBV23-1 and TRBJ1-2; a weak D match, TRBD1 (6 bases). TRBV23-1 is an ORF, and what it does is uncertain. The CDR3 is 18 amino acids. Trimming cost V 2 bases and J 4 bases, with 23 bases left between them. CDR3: CASSQALTRGPFFYGYTF. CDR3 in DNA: TGCGCCAGCAGTCAAGCCCTTACCCGGGGGCCGTTTTTCTATGGCTACACCTTC.

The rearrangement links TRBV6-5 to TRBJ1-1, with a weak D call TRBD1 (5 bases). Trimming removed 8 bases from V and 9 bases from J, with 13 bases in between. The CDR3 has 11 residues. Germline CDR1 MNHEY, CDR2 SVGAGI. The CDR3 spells CASGGAGKAFF. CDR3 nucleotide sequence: TGTGCCAGCGGCGGGGCTGGAAAAGCTTTCTTT.

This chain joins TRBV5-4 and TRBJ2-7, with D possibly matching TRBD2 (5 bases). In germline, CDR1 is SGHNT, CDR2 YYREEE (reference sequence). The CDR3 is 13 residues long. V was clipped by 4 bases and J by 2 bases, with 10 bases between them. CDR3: CASSLDGTYEQYF. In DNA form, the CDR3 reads TGTGCCAGCAGCCTTGACGGGACCTACGAGCAGTACTTC.

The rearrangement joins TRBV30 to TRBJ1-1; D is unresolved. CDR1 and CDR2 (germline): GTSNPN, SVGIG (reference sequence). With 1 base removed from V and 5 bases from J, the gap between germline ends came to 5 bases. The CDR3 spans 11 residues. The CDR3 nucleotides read TGTGCCTGGAGTGGAAAGACTGAAGCTTTCTTT. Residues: CAWSGKTEAFF.

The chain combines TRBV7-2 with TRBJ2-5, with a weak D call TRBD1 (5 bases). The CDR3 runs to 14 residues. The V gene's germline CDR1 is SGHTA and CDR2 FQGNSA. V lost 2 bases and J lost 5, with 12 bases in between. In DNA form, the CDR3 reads TGTGCCAGCAGCTTACGCAGGGTTGGGGAGACCCAGTACTTC. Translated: CASSLRRVGETQYF.

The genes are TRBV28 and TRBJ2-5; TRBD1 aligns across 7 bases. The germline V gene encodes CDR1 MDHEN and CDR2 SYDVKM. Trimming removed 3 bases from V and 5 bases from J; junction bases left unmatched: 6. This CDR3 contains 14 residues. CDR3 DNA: TGTGCCAGCAGTTTGGGGCAGGGGGAGGAGACCCAGTACTTC. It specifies CASSLGQGEETQYF. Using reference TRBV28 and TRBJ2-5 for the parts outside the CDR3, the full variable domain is DVKVTQSSRYLVKRTGEKVFLECVQDMDHENMFWYRQDPGLGLRLIYFSYDVKMKEKGDIPEGYSVSREKKERFSLILESASTNQTSMYLCASSLGQGEETQYFGPGTRLLVL.

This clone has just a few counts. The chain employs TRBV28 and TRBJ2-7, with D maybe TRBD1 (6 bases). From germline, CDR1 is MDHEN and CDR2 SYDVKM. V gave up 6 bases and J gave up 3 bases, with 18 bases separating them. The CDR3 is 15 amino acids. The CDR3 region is CASRQTGPAIYEQYF. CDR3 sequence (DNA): TGTGCCAGCAGACAGACAGGACCGGCGATCTACGAGCAGTACTTC.

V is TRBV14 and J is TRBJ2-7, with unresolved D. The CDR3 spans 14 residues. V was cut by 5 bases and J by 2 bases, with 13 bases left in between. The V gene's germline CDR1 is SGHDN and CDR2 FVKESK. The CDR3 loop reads CASSREWGTYEQYF. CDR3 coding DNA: TGTGCCAGCAGCAGAGAGTGGGGAACCTACGAGCAGTACTTC.

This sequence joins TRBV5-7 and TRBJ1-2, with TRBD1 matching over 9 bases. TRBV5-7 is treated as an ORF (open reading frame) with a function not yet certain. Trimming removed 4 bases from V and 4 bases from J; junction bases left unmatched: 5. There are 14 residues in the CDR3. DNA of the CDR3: TGTGCCAGCAGCCCGACAGGGGGAGGCTATGGCTACACCTTC. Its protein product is CASSPTGGGYGYTF.

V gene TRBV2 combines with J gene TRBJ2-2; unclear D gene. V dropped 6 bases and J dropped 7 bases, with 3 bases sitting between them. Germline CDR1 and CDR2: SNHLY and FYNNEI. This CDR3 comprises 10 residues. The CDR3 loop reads CASRNGELFF. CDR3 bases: TGTGCCAGCAGGAACGGGGAGCTGTTTTTT.

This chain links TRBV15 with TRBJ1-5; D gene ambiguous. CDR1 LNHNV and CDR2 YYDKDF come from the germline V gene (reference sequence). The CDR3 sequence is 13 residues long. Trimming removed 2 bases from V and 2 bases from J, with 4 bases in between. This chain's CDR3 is CATSRQGNQPQHF. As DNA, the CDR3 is TGTGCCACCAGCAGACAGGGCAATCAGCCCCAGCATTTT.

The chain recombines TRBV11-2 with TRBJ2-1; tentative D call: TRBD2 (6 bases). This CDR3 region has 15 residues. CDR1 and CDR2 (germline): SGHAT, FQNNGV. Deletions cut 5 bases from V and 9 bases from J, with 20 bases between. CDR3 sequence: CASSPPGPYSGEQFF. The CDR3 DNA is TGTGCCAGCAGCCCCCCCGGGCCCTATAGCGGTGAGCAGTTCTTC.

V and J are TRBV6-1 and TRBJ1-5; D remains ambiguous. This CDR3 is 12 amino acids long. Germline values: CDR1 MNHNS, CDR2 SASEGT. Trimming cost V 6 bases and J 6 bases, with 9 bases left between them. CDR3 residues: CASSVTGQPQHF. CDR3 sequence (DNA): TGTGCCAGCAGCGTGACTGGTCAGCCCCAGCATTTT.

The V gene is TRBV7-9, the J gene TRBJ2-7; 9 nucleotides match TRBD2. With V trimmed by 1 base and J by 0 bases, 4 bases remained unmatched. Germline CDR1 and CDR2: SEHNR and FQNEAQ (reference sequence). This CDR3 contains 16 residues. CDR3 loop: CASSLVPSGASYEQYF. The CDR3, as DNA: TGTGCCAGCAGCTTAGTTCCTAGCGGGGCCTCCTACGAGCAGTACTTC.

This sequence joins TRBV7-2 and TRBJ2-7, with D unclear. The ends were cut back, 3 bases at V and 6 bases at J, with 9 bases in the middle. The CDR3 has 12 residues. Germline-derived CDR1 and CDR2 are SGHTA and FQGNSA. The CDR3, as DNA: TGTGCCAGCAGCTTTGGGCCCGGCGAGCAGTACTTC. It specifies CASSFGPGEQYF.

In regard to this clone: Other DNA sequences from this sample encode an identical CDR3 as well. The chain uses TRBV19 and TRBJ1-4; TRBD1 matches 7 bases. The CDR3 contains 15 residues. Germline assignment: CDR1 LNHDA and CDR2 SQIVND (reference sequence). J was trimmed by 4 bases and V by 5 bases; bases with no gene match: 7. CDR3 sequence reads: CASSPRDSDNEKLFF. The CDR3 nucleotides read TGTGCCAGTAGTCCCAGGGACAGCGATAATGAAAAACTGTTTTTT.

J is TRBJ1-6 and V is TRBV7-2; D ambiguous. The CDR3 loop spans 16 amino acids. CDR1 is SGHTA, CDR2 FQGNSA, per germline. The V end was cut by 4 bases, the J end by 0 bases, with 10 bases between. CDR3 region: CASSSGPVSYNSPLHF. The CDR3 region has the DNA TGTGCCAGCAGCTCCGGGCCCGTCTCCTATAATTCACCCCTCCACTTT.

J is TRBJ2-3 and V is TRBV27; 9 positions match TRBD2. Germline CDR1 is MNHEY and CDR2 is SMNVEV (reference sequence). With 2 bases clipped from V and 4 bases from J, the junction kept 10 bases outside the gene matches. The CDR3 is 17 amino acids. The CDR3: CASSLSLAGLLADTQYF. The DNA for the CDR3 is TGTGCCAGCAGTTTAAGTCTAGCGGGGCTTCTGGCAGATACGCAGTATTTT.